One T cell receptor beta chain is described in this entry. What it binds is not known. This record comes from a study of cytomegalovirus exposure and HLA in healthy donors. Notes on the study in general: 164 TCR beta chains were listed as cytomegalovirus-associated. Accurate prediction of most subjects' HLA-A and HLA-B alleles from TCR beta sequences was reported.

The PCR ran on 60 Vbeta and 13 Jbeta primers. Clones were read by immunoSEQ multiplex PCR, and TCRdb kept only the in-frame ones, dropping some. Of about 190,000 clones listed, around 86% are singletons. Sample: PBMCs. This clonotype was obtained from a woman aged 18-35 years in good health and CMV-seronegative.

The CDR3 is CAFRESLGDEQYF. The CDR3 nucleotides read TGTGCATTCCGGGAATCTTTAGGCGACGAGCAGTACTTC. This sequence joins TRBV12-2 and TRBJ2-7; TRBD2 is taken as the D call from the table, unchecked against the DNA. TRBV12-2 is a known pseudogene. The CDR3 extends over 13 amino acids.